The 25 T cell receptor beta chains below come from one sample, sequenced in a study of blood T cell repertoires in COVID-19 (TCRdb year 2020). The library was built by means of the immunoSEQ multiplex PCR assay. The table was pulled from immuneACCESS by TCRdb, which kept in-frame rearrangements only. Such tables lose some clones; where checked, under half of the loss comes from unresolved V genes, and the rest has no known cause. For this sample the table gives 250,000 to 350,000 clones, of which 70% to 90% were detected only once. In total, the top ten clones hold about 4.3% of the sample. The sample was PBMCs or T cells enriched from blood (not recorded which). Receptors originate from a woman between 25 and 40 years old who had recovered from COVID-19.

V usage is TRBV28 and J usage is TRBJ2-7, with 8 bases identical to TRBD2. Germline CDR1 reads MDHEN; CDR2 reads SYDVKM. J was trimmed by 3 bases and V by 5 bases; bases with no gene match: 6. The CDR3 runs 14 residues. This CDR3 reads CASSPPGGVYEQYF. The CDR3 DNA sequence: TGTGCCAGCAGTCCCCCGGGGGGGGTCTACGAGCAGTACTTC.

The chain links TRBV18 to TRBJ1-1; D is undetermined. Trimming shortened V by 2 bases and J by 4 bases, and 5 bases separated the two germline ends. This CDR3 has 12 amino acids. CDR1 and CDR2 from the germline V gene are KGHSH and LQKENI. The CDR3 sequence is CASSPVATEAFF. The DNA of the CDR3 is TGTGCCAGCTCACCAGTGGCCACTGAAGCTTTCTTT. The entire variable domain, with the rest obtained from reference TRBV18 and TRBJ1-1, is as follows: NAGVMQNPRHLVRRRGQEARLRCSPMKGHSHVYWYRQLPEEGLKFMVYLQKENIIDESGMPKERFSAEFPKEGPSILRIQQVVRGDSAAYFCASSPVATEAFFGQGTRLTVV.

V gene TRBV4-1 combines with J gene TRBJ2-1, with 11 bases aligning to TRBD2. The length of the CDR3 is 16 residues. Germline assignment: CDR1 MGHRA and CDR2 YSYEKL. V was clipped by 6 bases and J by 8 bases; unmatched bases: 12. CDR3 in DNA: TGCGCCAGCAGTCTTTATAGCGGGAGGGCCAGGGATGAGCAGTTCTTC. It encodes CASSLYSGRARDEQFF.

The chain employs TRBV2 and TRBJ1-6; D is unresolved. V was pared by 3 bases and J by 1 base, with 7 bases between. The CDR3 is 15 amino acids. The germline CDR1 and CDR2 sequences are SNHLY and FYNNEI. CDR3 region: CASSDGLSYNSPLHF. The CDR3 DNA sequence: TGTGCCAGCAGTGATGGGCTATCCTATAATTCACCCCTCCACTTT.

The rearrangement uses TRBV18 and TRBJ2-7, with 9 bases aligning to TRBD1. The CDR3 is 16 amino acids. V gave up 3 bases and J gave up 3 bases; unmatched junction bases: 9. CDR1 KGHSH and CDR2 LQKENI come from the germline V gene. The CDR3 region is CASSPLTGTGNYEQYF. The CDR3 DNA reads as TGTGCCAGCTCACCTCTTACCGGGACAGGGAACTACGAGCAGTACTTC.

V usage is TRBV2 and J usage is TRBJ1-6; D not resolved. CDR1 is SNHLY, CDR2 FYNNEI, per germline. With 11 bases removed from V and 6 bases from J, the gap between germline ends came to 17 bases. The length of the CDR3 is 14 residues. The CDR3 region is CAGQRARPNSPLHF. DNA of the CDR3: TGTGCCGGCCAGCGGGCCCGACCTAATTCACCCCTCCACTTT.

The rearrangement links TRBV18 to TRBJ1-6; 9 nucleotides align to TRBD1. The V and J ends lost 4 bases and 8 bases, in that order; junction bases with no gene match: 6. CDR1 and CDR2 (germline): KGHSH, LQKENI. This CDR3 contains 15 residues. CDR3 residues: CASSLGDRVHSPLHF. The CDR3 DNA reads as TGTGCCAGCTCACTGGGGGACAGGGTGCATTCACCCCTCCACTTT.

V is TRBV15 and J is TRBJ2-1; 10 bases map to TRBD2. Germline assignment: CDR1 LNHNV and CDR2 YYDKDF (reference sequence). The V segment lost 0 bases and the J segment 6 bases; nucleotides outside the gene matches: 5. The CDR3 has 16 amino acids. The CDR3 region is CATSRDAAGGPNEQFF. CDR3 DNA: TGTGCCACCAGCAGAGACGCAGCGGGAGGGCCCAATGAGCAGTTCTTC.

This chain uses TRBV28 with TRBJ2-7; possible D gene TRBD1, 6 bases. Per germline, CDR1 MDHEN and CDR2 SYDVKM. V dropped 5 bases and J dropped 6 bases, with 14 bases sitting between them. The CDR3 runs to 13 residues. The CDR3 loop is CASSPWTVREQYF. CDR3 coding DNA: TGTGCCAGCAGTCCGTGGACAGTTCGCGAGCAGTACTTC.

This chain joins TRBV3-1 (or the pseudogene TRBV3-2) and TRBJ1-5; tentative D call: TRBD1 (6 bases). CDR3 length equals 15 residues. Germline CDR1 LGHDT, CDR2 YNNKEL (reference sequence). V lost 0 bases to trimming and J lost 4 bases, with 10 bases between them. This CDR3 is CASSQEGGGNQPQHF. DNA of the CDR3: TGTGCCAGCAGCCAAGAGGGAGGGGGGAATCAGCCCCAGCATTTT.

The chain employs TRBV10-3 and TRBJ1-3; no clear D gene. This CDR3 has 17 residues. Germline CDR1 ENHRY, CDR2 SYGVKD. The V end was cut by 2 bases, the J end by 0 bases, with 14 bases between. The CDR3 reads CAISEGTELYSGNTIYF. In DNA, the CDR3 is TGTGCCATCAGTGAGGGAACAGAGCTTTACTCTGGAAACACCATATATTTT.

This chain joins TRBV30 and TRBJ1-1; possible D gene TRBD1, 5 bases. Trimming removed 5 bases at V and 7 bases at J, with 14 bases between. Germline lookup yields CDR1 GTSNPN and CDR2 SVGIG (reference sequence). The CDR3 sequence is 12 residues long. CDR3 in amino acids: CAWALLQGEAFF. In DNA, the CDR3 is TGTGCCTGGGCACTCCTGCAGGGTGAAGCTTTCTTT.

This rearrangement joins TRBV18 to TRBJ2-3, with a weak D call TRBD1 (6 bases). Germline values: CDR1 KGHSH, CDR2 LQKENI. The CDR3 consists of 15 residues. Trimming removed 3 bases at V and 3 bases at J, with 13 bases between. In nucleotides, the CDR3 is TGTGCCAGCTCACCTCGACAGGTCGTAACAGATACGCAGTATTTT. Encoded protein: CASSPRQVVTDTQYF.

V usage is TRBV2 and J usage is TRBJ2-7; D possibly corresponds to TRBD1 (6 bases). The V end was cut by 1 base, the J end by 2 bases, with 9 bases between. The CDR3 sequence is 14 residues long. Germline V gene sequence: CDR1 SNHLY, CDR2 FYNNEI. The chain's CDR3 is CASSEGGPPYEQYF. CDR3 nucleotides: TGTGCCAGCAGTGAAGGGGGGCCTCCCTACGAGCAGTACTTC.

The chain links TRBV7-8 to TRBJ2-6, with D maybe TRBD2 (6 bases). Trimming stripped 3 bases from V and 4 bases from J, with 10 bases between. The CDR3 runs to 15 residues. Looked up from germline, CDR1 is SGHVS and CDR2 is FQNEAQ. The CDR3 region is CASSFGAGGANVLTF. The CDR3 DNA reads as TGTGCCAGCAGCTTCGGGGCGGGAGGGGCCAACGTCCTGACTTTC.

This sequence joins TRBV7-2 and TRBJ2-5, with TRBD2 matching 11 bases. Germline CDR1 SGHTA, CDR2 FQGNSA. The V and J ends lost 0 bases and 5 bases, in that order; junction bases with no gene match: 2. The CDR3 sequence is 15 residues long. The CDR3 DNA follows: TGTGCCAGCAGCTTAGCACTAGCGGGAGTGGAGACCCAGTACTTC. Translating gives CASSLALAGVETQYF.

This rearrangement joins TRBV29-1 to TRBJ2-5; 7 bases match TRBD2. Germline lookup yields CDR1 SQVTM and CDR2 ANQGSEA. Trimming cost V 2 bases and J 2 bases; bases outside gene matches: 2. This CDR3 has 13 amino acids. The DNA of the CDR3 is TGCAGCGTTGAATGGGGGGGGCAAGAGACCCAGTACTTC. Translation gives CSVEWGGQETQYF.

The DNA for the CDR3 is TGTGCCAGCAGTTCGGACAGTCGTGGGGAGACCCAGTACTTC. Protein sequence: CASSSDSRGETQYF. The chain has TRBV6-5 and TRBJ2-5; perhaps TRBD1 as D (6 bases). The CDR3 has 14 residues. The V end lost 4 bases, the J end lost 5 bases, and 14 bases lay between the germline ends. Germline CDR1 MNHEY, CDR2 SVGAGI.

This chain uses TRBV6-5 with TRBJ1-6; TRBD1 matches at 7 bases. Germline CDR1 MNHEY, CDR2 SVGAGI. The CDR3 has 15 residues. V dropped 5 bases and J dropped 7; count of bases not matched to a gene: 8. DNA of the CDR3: TGTGCCAGCAGTACTTCCCAGACAGGGAATTCACCCCTCCACTTT. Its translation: CASSTSQTGNSPLHF.

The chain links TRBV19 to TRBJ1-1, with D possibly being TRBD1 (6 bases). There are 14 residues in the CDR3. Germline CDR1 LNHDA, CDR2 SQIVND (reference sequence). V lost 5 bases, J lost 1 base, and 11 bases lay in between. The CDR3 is CASSLGQRNTEAFF. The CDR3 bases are TGTGCCAGTAGTCTTGGACAGCGGAACACTGAAGCTTTCTTT. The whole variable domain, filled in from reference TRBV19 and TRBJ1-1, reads DGGITQSPKYLFRKEGQNVTLSCEQNLNHDAMYWYRQDPGQGLRLIYYSQIVNDFQKGDIAEGYSVSREKKESFPLTVTSAQKNPTAFYLCASSLGQRNTEAFFGQGTRLTVV.

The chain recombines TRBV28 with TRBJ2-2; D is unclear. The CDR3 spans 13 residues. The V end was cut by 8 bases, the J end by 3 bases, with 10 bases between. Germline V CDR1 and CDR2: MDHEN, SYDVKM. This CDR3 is CASWSRYTGELFF. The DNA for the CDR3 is TGTGCCAGCTGGAGTCGTTACACCGGGGAGCTGTTTTTT.

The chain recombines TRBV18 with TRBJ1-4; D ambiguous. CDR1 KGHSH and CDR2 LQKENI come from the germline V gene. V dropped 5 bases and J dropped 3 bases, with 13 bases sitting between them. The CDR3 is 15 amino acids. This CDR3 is CASSSDLGANEKLFF. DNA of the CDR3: TGTGCCAGCTCATCAGACCTGGGAGCTAATGAAAAACTGTTTTTT.

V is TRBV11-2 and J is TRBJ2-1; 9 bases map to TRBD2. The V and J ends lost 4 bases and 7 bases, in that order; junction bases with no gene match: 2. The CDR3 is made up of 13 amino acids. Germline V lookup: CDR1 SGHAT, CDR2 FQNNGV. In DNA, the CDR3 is TGTGCCAGCAGCTCGGGACTAGCTAATGAGCAGTTCTTC. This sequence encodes CASSSGLANEQFF.

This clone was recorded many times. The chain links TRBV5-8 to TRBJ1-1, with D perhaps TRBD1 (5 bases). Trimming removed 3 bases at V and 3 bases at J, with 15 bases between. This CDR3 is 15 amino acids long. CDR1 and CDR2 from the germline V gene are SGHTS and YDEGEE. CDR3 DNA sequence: TGTGCCAGCAGCTCCCACCGGGACTGGTACACTGAAGCTTTCTTT. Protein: CASSSHRDWYTEAFF.

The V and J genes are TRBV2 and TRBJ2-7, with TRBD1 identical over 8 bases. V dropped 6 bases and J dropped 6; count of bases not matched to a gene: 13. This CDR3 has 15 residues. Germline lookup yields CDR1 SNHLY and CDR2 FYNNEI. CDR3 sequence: CASSETGQGVSEQYF. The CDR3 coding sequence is TGTGCCAGCAGCGAAACCGGACAGGGAGTATCCGAGCAGTACTTC.